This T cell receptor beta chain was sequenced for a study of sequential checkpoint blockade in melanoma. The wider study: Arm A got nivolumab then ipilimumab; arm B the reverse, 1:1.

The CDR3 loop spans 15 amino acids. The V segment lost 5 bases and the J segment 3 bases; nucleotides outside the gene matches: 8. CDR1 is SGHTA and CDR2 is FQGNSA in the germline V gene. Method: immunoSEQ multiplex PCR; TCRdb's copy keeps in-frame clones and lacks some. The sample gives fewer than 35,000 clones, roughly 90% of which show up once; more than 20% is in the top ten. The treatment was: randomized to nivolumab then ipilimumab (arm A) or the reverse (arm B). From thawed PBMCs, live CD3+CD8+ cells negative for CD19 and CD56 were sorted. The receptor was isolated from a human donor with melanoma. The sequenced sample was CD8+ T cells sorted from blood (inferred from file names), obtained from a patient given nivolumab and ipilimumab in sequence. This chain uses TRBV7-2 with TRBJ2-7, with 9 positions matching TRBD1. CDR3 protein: CASSQGQGFVYEQYF. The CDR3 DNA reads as TGTGCCAGCAGCCAGGGACAGGGATTTGTCTACGAGCAGTACTTC.